Listed here is a single TCR beta chain. The antigen remains unidentified. The data derive from a study of cytomegalovirus exposure and HLA in healthy donors. Primers for the PCR totalled 60 Vbeta and 13 Jbeta. Here immunoSEQ multiplex PCR was the method, and the copy in TCRdb shows in-frame clones only, minus some. The sample has some 79,000 clones, around 79% seen once. CDR3 size: 15 residues. The germline CDR1 and CDR2 sequences are SGHRS and YFSETQ. J gave up 0 bases and V 3 bases, and 5 bases lay outside the gene matches. General study results and limits: In all likelihood, a cluster of highly shared sequence variants was a sequencing artifact.

The chain uses TRBV5-1 and TRBJ2-7; TRBD2 aligns across 8 bases. Sequenced sample: PBMCs. This TCR came from a male donor in good health and CMV-seropositive. DNA for the CDR3: TGCGCCAGCAGCTGGACTAGCTCCAGCTCCTACGAGCAGTACTTC. This gives the protein CASSWTSSSSYEQYF.